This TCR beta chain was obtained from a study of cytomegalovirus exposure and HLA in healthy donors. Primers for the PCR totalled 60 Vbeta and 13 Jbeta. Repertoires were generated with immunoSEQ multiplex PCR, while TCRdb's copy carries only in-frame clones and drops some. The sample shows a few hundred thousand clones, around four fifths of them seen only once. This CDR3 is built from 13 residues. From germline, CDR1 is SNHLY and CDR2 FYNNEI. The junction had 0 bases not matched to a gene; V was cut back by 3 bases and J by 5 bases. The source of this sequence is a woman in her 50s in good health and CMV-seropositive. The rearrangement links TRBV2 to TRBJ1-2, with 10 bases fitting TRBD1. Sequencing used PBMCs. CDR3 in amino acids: CASSEDRGYGYTF. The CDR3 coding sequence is TGTGCCAGCAGTGAGGACAGGGGGTATGGCTACACCTTC.